This entry is about one TCR beta chain. At one end, the junction sequence differs from germline, possibly due to a read error. The germline V gene encodes CDR1 SQVTM and CDR2 ANQGSEA. The CDR3 length is 11 residues. This sample stems from a study of identical twins. TCRdb re-called the 5' RACE reads through MiXCR, storing one row per CDR3 protein. Among under 300,000 distinct CDR3 sequences listed, 5.5% to 7.5% were seen once. This same sample was also taken into another study, of T cells expressing NK-cell markers.

Sequences were obtained from CD8+ T cells sorted from blood. The clonotype comes from a woman between 18 and 29 years old in good health. The rearrangement links TRBV29-1 to TRBJ1-1; D is undetermined. CDR3 protein: CSVPMNTEVFF. CDR3 coding DNA: TGCAGCGTTCCCATGAACACTGAAGTTTTCTTT.